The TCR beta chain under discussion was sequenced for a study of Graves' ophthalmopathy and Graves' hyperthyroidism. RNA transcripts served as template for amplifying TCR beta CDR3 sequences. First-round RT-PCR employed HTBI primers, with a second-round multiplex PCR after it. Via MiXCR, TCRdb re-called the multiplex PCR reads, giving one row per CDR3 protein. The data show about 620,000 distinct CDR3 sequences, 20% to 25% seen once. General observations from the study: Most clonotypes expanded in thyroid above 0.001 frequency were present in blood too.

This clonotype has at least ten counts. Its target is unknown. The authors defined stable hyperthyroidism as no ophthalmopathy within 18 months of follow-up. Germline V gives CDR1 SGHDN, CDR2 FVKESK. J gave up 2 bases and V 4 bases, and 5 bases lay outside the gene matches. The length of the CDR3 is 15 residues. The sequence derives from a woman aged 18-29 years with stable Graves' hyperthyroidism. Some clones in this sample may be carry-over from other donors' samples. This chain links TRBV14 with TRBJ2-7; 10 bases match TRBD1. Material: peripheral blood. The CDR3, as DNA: TGTGCCAGCAGCCTGGGGACAGGGGAGACCTACGAGCAGTACTTC. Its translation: CASSLGTGETYEQYF.